Following are 13 T cell receptor beta chains from one sample sequenced in a study of OX40 agonist ivuxolimab in advanced cancers. Profiling relied on immunoSEQ multiplex PCR, and the TCRdb table lists in-frame clones only, not all of them. Seen here are approximately 80,000 clones, around 85% observed once, and the top ten hold less than 4.5%. Sample: CD4+ or CD8+ T cells sorted from blood, taken in a trial of the OX40 agonist ivuxolimab. Source of these receptors: an adult with an advanced solid tumor such as melanoma, head and neck, liver or kidney cancer.

This sequence joins TRBV18 and TRBJ1-5, with 12 bases fitting TRBD1. This CDR3 is 15 amino acids long. Per germline, CDR1 KGHSH and CDR2 LQKENI. Trimming at V came to 4 bases and at J to 4 bases, leaving 2 bases not matched to a gene. CDR3 sequence (DNA): TGTGCCAGCTCACGGGACAGGGGGCGGAATCAGCCCCAGCATTTT. It is translated as CASSRDRGRNQPQHF.

The CDR3: CASSSYNRGAGANVLTF. In nucleotides, the CDR3 is TGTGCCAGCAGTTCCTACAACAGGGGAGCTGGGGCCAACGTCCTGACTTTC. The rearrangement links TRBV27 to TRBJ2-6; the match to TRBD1 covers 7 bases. Trimming at V came to 4 bases and at J to 2 bases, leaving 8 bases not matched to a gene. Germline-derived CDR1 and CDR2 are MNHEY and SMNVEV (reference sequence). This CDR3 contains 17 residues.

V usage is TRBV6-5 and J usage is TRBJ1-3; D might be TRBD1 (5 bases). Germline values: CDR1 MNHEY, CDR2 SVGAGI. V dropped 4 bases and J dropped 4 bases, with 17 bases sitting between them. CDR3 length equals 16 residues. CDR3 sequence (DNA): TGTGCCAGCAGTTTCGGGACGGCCATAGGGGGAAACACCATATATTTT. It codes for CASSFGTAIGGNTIYF.

The rearrangement links TRBV14 to TRBJ2-3; possibly TRBD2 for D (8 bases). From germline, CDR1 is SGHDN and CDR2 FVKESK. CDR3 size: 16 residues. Trimming cost V 2 bases and J 5 bases, with 17 bases left between them. This CDR3 is CASSQSGQAGGDTQYF. The CDR3 nucleotides read TGTGCCAGCAGCCAAAGTGGACAGGCGGGGGGAGATACGCAGTATTTT. Drawing the rest from reference TRBV14 and TRBJ2-3, the complete variable domain is EAGVTQFPSHSVIEKGQTVTLRCDPISGHDNLYWYRRVMGKEIKFLLHFVKESKQDESGMPNNRFLAERTGGTYSTLKVQPAELEDSGVYFCASSQSGQAGGDTQYFGPGTRLTVL.

The V call is TRBV7-9, the J call TRBJ2-5; the match to TRBD1 covers 8 bases. The last part of the DNA fits TRBJ2-7 better; the J call may be wrong. This CDR3 spans 13 amino acids. Germline V gives CDR1 SEHNR, CDR2 FQNEAQ (reference sequence). The CDR3 is CASSDRGHHEQYF. The CDR3 region has the DNA TGTGCCAGCAGCGACAGGGGTCACCACGAGCAGTACTTC.

This chain links TRBV7-2 with TRBJ2-3; D gene ambiguous. The CDR3 spans 16 residues. Deletions cut 1 base from V and 2 bases from J, with 13 bases between. Germline V lookup: CDR1 SGHTA, CDR2 FQGNSA. The DNA of the CDR3 is TGTGCCAGCAGCTTAGGAATGGGCGGAATCACAGATACGCAGTATTTT. It encodes CASSLGMGGITDTQYF.

CDR3 amino acids: CASSQTSGYEQYF. The CDR3 DNA sequence: TGTGCCAGTAGTCAGACTAGCGGATACGAGCAGTACTTC. The V and J genes are TRBV19 and TRBJ2-7; 9 nucleotides align to TRBD2. CDR1 LNHDA and CDR2 SQIVND come from the germline V gene (reference sequence). The ends lost 5 bases at V and 4 bases at J; junction bases unmatched: 3. The CDR3 totals 13 residues.

V gene TRBV7-2 combines with J gene TRBJ2-2; D is uncertain. V was shortened by 5 bases and J by 1 base, with 11 bases between the two germline ends. The CDR3 extends over 15 amino acids. Germline V gene sequence: CDR1 SGHTA, CDR2 FQGNSA. The CDR3 nucleotides are TGTGCCAGCAGCCCCGGCGTGCGGAACACCGGGGAGCTGTTTTTT. Its protein is CASSPGVRNTGELFF.

This sequence joins TRBV28 and TRBJ2-3, with 12 bases that match TRBD2. Trimming cost V 4 bases and J 0 bases; bases outside gene matches: 14. CDR1 MDHEN and CDR2 SYDVKM come from the germline V gene. The CDR3 extends over 20 amino acids. In nucleotides, the CDR3 is TGTGCCAGCAGTTCGCTTGGGGGGACTAGCGGGCGCGCCAGCACAGATACGCAGTATTTT. Translated: CASSSLGGTSGRASTDTQYF. Supplemented by reference TRBV28 and TRBJ2-3, the full variable domain reads DVKVTQSSRYLVKRTGEKVFLECVQDMDHENMFWYRQDPGLGLRLIYFSYDVKMKEKGDIPEGYSVSREKKERFSLILESASTNQTSMYLCASSSLGGTSGRASTDTQYFGPGTRLTVL.

V gene TRBV18 combines with J gene TRBJ2-1, with 7 bases lining up with TRBD1. This CDR3 has 20 amino acids. Germline V lookup: CDR1 KGHSH, CDR2 LQKENI. The V gene end was trimmed by 4 bases and the J gene end by 0 bases; junction bases not matched to a gene: 18. CDR3 in DNA: TGTGCCAGCTCACGACTCCAGGGGGTTCGACTCCCGAGCTCCTACAATGAGCAGTTCTTC. Translation: CASSRLQGVRLPSSYNEQFF. The full variable domain, its missing parts supplied by reference TRBV18 and TRBJ2-1, is NAGVMQNPRHLVRRRGQEARLRCSPMKGHSHVYWYRQLPEEGLKFMVYLQKENIIDESGMPKERFSAEFPKEGPSILRIQQVVRGDSAAYFCASSRLQGVRLPSSYNEQFFGPGTRLTVL.

For this clone: An end of the junction does not agree with germline; a read error may underlie this. The chain links TRBV30 to TRBJ1-3; D is unresolved. The CDR3 consists of 13 residues. Germline lookup yields CDR1 GTSNPN and CDR2 SVGIG (reference sequence). The CDR3 DNA is TGTGTCTGGAGTGAGGGTTCTGGAAACACCATATATTTT. This translates into CVWSEGSGNTIYF.

The CDR3 loop reads CASSQTSGANVLTF. CDR3 DNA: TGTGCCAGCAGTCAGACCTCTGGGGCCAACGTCCTGACTTTC. The chain combines TRBV2 with TRBJ2-6; D not certain. This CDR3 is 14 amino acids long. V lost 5 bases to trimming and J lost 0 bases, with 5 bases between them. CDR1 and CDR2 from the germline V gene are SNHLY and FYNNEI.

The sample holds one count of this clone. A read error may account for a junction end that differs from germline. The same CDR3 arises from other DNA sequences in this sample as well. This chain connects TRBV30 to TRBJ2-1, with TRBD2 identical over 9 bases. Germline lookup yields CDR1 GTSNPN and CDR2 SVGIG (reference sequence). This CDR3 has 14 amino acids. The CDR3 protein is CAWSLWTSENEQFF. The CDR3 DNA is TGTGCCTGGAGTTTGTGGACTAGCGAGAATGAGCAATTCTTC.